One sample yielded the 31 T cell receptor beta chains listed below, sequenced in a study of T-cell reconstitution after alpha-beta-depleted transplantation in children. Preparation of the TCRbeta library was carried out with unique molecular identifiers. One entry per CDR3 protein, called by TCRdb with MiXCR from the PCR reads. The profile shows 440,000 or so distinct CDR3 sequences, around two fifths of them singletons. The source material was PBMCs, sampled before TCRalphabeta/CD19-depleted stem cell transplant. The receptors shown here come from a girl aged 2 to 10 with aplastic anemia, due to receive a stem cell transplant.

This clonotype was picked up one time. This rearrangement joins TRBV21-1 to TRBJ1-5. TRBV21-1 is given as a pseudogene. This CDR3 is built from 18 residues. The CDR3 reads CASSKEAFNIGGNQPQHF. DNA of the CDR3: TGTGCCAGCAGCAAAGAGGCGTTTAATATCGGAGGTAATCAGCCCCAGCATTTT.

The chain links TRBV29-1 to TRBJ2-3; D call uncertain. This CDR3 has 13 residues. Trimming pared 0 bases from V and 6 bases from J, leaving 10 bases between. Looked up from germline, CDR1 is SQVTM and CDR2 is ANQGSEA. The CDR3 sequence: CSVEDNGPDTQYF. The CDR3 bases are TGCAGCGTTGAAGATAACGGCCCGGATACGCAGTATTTT.

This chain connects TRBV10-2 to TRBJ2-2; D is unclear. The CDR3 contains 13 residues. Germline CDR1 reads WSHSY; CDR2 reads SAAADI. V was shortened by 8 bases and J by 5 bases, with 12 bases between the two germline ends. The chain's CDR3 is CASAASWTGELFF. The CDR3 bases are TGCGCCAGCGCCGCATCGTGGACCGGGGAGCTGTTTTTT.

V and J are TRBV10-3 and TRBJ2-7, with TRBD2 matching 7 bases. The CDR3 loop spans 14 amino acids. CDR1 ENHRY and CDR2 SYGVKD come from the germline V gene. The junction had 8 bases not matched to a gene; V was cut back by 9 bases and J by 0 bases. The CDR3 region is CAMGPQRDSYEQYF. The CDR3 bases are TGTGCCATGGGGCCCCAGCGGGACTCCTACGAGCAGTACTTC.

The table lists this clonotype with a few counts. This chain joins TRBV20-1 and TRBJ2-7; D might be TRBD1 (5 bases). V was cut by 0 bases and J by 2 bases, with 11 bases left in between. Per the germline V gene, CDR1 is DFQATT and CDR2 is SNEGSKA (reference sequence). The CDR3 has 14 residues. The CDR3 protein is CSARDTAGPYEQYF. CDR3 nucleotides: TGCAGTGCTAGAGATACGGCAGGGCCCTACGAGCAGTACTTC.

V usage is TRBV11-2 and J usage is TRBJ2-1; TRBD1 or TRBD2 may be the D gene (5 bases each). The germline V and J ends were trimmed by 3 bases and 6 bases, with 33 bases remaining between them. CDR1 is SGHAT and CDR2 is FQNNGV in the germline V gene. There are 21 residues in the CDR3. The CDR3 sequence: CASSFSSRRGRVLPSINEQFF. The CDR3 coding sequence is TGTGCCAGCAGCTTCTCCTCTCGACGGGGACGTGTGCTTCCCTCGATCAATGAGCAGTTCTTC. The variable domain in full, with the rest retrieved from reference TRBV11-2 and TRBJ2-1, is EAGVAQSPRYKIIEKRQSVAFWCNPISGHATLYWYQQILGQGPKLLIQFQNNGVVDDSQLPKDRFSAERLKGVDSTLKIQPAKLEDSAVYLCASSFSSRRGRVLPSINEQFFGPGTRLTVL.

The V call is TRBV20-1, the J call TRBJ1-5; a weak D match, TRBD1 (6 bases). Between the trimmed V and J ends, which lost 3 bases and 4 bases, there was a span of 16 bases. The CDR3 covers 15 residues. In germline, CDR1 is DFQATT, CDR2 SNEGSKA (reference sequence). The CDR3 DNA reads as TGCAGTGCTAGTCCGGGACACCTTCCGAATCAGCCCCAGCATTTT. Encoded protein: CSASPGHLPNQPQHF.

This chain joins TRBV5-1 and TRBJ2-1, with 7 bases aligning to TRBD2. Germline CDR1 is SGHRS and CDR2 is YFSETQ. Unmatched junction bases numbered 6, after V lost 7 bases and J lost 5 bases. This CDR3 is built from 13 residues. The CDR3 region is CASGHGRNNEQFF. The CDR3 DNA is TGCGCCAGCGGGCACGGGAGGAACAATGAGCAGTTCTTC.

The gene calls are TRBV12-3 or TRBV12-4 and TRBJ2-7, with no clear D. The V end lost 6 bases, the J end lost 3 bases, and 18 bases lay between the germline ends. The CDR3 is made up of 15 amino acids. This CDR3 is CASSPPRSEGYEQYF. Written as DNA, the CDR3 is TGTGCCAGCAGCCCCCCCAGGTCAGAAGGCTACGAGCAGTACTTC.

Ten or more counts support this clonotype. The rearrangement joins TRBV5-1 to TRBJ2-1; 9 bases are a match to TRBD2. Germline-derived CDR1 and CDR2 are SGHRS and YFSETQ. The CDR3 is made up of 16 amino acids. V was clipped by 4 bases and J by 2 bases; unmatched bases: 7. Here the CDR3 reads CASSLLAGTTYNEQFF. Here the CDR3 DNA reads TGCGCCAGCAGCCTCCTAGCGGGGACCACCTACAATGAGCAGTTCTTC.

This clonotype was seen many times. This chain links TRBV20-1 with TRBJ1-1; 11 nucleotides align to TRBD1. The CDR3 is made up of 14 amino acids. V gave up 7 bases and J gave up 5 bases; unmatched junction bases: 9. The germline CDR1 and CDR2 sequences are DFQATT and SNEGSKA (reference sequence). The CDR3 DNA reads TGCAGTGTGACTATGGGACAGGGGGAAACTGAAGCTTTCTTT. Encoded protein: CSVTMGQGETEAFF.

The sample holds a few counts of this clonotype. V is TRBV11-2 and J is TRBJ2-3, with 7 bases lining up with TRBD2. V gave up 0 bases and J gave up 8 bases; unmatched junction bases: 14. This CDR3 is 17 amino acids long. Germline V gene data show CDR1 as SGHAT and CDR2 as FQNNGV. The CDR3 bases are TGTGCCAGCAGCTTAGATAGCCCTAGCGGAGCGCTTGGTACGCAGTATTTT. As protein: CASSLDSPSGALGTQYF.

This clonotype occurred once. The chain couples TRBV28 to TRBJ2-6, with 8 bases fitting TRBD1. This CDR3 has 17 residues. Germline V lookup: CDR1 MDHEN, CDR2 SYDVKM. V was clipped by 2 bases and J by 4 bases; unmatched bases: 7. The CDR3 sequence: CASSLRTGRPGANVLTF. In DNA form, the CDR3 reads TGTGCCAGCAGTTTAAGGACAGGGAGGCCCGGGGCCAACGTCCTGACTTTC.

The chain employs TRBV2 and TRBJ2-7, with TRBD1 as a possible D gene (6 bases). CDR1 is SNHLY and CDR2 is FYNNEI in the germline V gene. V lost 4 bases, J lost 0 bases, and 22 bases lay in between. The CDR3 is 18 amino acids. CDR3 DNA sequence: TGTGCCAGCAGTGGTCCCGGGACACCTAAGGGGCTCTCCTACGAGCAGTACTTC. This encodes CASSGPGTPKGLSYEQYF.

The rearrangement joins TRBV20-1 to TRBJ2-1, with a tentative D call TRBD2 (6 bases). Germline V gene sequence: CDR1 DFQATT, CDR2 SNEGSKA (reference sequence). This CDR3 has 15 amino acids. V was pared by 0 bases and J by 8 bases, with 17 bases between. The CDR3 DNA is TGCAGTGCTAGAGATAAAGGAGTAGCGGTCTATGAGCAGTTCTTC. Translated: CSARDKGVAVYEQFF.

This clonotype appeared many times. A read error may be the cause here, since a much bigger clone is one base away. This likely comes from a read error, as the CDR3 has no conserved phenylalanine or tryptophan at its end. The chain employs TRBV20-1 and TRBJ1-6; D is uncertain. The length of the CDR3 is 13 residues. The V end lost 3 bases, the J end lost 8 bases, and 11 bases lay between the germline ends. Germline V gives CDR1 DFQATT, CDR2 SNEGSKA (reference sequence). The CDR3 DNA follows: TGCAGTGCTAGTTCGGGTTTGGATTCACCCCTCCACCTT. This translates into CSASSGLDSPLHL.

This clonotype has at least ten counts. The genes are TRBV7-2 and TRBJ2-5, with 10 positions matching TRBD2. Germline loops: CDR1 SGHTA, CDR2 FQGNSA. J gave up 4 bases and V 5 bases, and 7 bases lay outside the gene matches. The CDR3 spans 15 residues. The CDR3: CASSPSGRGAETQYF. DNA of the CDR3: TGTGCCAGCAGCCCCAGCGGGAGGGGGGCAGAGACCCAGTACTTC.

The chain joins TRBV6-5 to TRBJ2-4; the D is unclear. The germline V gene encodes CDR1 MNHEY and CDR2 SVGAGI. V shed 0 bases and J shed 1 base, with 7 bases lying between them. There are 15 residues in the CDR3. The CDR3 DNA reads TGTGCCAGCAGTTACTCGACCGGGGCCAAAAACATTCAGTACTTC. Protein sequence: CASSYSTGAKNIQYF.

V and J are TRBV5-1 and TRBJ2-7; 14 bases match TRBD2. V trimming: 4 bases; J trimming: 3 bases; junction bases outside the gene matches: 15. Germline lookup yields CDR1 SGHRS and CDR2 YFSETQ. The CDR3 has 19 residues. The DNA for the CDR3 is TGCGCCAGCAGCCCCGGACTAGCGGGAGGTCTCCCAATTAACTACGAGCAGTACTTC. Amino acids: CASSPGLAGGLPINYEQYF.

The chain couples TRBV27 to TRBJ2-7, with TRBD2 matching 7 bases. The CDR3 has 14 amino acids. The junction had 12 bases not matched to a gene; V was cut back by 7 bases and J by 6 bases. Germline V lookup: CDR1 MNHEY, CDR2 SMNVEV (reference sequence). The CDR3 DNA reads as TGTGCCAGCAAAAGGACTCCGGGAGGTTCCGAGCAGTACTTC. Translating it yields CASKRTPGGSEQYF.

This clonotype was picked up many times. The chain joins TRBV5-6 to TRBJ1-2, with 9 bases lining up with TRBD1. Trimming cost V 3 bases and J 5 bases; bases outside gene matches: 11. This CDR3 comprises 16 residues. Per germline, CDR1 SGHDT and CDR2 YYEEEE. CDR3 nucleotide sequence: TGTGCCAGCAGCTATACCGGGACAGGGTCGTGGTATGGCTACACCTTC. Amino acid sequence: CASSYTGTGSWYGYTF.

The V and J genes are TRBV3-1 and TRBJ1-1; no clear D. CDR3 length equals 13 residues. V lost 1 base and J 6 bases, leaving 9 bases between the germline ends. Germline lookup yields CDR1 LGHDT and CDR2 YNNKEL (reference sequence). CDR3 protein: CASSQVEGAEAFF. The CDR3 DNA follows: TGTGCCAGCAGCCAAGTGGAGGGCGCTGAAGCTTTCTTT.

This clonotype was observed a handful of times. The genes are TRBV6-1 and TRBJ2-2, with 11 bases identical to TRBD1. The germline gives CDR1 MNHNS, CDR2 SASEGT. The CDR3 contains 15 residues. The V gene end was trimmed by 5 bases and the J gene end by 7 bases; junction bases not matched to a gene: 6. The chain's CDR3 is CASSTRDRGFGELFF. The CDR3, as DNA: TGTGCCAGCAGTACCCGGGACAGGGGGTTCGGGGAGCTGTTTTTT.

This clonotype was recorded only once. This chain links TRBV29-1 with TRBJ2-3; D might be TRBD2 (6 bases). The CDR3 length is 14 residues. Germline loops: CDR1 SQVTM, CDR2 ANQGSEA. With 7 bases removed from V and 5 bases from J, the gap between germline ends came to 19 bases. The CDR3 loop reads CSADGRGMGDTQYF. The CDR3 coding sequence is TGCAGCGCCGACGGACGGGGGATGGGAGATACGCAGTATTTT.

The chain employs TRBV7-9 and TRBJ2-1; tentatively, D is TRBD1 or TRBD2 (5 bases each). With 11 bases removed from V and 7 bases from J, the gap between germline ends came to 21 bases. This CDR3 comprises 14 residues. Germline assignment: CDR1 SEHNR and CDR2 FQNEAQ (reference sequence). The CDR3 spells CASNRDGKDNEQFF. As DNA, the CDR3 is TGTGCCTCCAACCGGGACGGTAAGGATAATGAGCAGTTCTTC.

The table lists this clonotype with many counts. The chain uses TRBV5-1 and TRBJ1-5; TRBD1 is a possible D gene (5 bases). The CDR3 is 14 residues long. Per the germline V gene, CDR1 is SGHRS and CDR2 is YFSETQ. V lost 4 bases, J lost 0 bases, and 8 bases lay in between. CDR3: CASSRDGSNQPQHF. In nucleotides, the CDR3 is TGCGCCAGCAGCCGGGACGGTAGCAATCAGCCCCAGCATTTT.

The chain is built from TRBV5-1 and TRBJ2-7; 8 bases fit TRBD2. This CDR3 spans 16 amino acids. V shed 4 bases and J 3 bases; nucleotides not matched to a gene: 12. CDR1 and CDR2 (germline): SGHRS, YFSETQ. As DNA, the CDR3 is TGCGCCAGCAGCACAACGCCATTCGGGACTAGCTACGAGCAGTACTTC. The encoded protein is CASSTTPFGTSYEQYF.

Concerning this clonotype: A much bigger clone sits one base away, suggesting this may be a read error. The CDR3 coding sequence is TGTGCCAGCAGTTTAGGCATAGCGGGAGGAGAGACCCAGTACTTC. Protein sequence: CASSLGIAGGETQYF. The V gene is TRBV12-3 or TRBV12-4, the J gene TRBJ2-5, with 10 bases lining up with TRBD2. CDR3 length: 15 residues. With 1 base clipped from V and 4 bases from J, the junction kept 3 bases outside the gene matches.

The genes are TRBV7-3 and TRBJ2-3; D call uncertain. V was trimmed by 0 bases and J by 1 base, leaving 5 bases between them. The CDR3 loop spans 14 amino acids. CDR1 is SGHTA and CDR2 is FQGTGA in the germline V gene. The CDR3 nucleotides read TGTGCCAGCAGCTTAACGGCAGGCACAGATACGCAGTATTTT. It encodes CASSLTAGTDTQYF.

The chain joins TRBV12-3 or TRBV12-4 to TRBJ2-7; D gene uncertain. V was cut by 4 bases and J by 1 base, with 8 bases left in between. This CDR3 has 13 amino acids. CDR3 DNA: TGTGCCAGCAGTTCTTACCAATCCTACGAGCAGTACTTC. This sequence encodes CASSSYQSYEQYF.

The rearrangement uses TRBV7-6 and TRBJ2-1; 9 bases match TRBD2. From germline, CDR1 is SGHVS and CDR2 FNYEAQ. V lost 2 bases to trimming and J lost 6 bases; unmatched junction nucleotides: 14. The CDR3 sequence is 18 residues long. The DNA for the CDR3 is TGTGCCAGCAGCTTAACACGTAGTGTGGGCGGGAGGGCCAATGAGCAGTTCTTC. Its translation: CASSLTRSVGGRANEQFF.